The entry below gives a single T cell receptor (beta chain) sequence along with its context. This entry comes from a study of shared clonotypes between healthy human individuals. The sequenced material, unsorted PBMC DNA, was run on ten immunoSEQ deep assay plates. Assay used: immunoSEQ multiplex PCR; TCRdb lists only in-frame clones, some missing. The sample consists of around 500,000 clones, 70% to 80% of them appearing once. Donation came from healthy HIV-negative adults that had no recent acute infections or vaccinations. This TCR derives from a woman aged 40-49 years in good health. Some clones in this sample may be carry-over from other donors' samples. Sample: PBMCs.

The CDR3 spells CASTREASGSAEQFF. In DNA form, the CDR3 reads TGTGCCAGCACCCGAGAGGCTAGCGGGAGCGCTGAGCAGTTCTTC. This chain links TRBV2 with TRBJ2-1; 10 bases fit TRBD2. The V gene end was trimmed by 7 bases and the J gene end by 9 bases; junction bases not matched to a gene: 12. CDR3 length: 15 amino acids. CDR1 is SNHLY, CDR2 FYNNEI, per germline.